Shown below are 14 T cell receptor beta chains from a single sample sequenced in a study of T-cell memory formation after mild COVID-19. TCRdb called the 5' RACE reads again in MiXCR, with one record for every CDR3 protein. The table records about 190,000 distinct CDR3 sequences, 15% to 20% of them present only once. The specimen sequenced was PBMCs or a T cell subset sorted from them (not recorded which). The receptors shown here come from an adult woman who had mild COVID-19 (a few samples of this study predate the infection). Cell type and time point are not known.

The chain employs TRBV18 and TRBJ1-3, with D hard to call. Germline V CDR1 and CDR2: KGHSH, LQKENI. V was cut by 3 bases and J by 0 bases, with 12 bases left in between. This CDR3 has 16 amino acids. The CDR3 nucleotides read TGTGCCAGCTCACCTCCTTATGGGAGCTCTGGAAACACCATATATTTT. It translates to CASSPPYGSSGNTIYF.

This clonotype was seen a few times. The rearrangement joins TRBV20-1 to TRBJ2-5, with TRBD2 as a possible D gene (6 bases). Trimming shortened V by 5 bases and J by 0 bases, and 16 bases separated the two germline ends. The V gene's germline CDR1 is DFQATT and CDR2 SNEGSKA (reference sequence). The CDR3 loop spans 15 amino acids. CDR3 in amino acids: CSAGGLGDYQETQYF. The CDR3 DNA reads as TGCAGTGCTGGGGGTTTGGGGGACTACCAAGAGACCCAGTACTTC.

This clonotype was seen a few times. The gene calls are TRBV24-1 and TRBJ2-2; D is undetermined. The CDR3 sequence is 13 residues long. Germline lookup yields CDR1 KGHDR and CDR2 SFDVKD. V was pared by 1 base and J by 3 bases, with 2 bases between. The CDR3 sequence: CATSDFDTGELFF. The CDR3 region has the DNA TGTGCCACCAGTGATTTCGACACCGGGGAGCTGTTTTTT.

J is TRBJ1-1 and V is TRBV18, with D perhaps TRBD1 (5 bases). Trimming shortened V by 3 bases and J by 5 bases, and 13 bases separated the two germline ends. Germline lookup yields CDR1 KGHSH and CDR2 LQKENI. The CDR3 length is 14 residues. In nucleotides, the CDR3 is TGTGCCAGCTCACCGTTCGGGACTGGTACTGAAGCTTTCTTT. Protein product: CASSPFGTGTEAFF.

This chain links TRBV10-3 with TRBJ2-1; D ambiguous. Trimming took off 3 bases at V and 4 bases at J, with 4 bases between the two ends. Germline V gene sequence: CDR1 ENHRY, CDR2 SYGVKD. The CDR3 extends over 12 amino acids. CDR3 sequence: CAISDKYNEQFF. Here the CDR3 DNA reads TGTGCCATCAGTGATAAATACAATGAGCAGTTCTTC.

V gene TRBV11-2 combines with J gene TRBJ2-1; 12 bases line up with TRBD2. The V and J ends lost 6 bases and 6 bases, in that order; junction bases with no gene match: 6. CDR3 length: 15 amino acids. The germline V gene encodes CDR1 SGHAT and CDR2 FQNNGV. CDR3 protein: CASRSLAGGFNEQFF. The CDR3 DNA reads as TGTGCCAGCAGATCCCTAGCGGGAGGGTTCAATGAGCAGTTCTTC.

This clonotype occurred a few times. This chain joins TRBV18 and TRBJ2-1; D remains ambiguous. With 0 bases removed from V and 3 bases from J, the gap between germline ends came to 6 bases. Germline CDR1 reads KGHSH; CDR2 reads LQKENI. The CDR3 contains 14 residues. The CDR3 DNA sequence: TGTGCCAGCTCACCACCTGACATCTACAATGAGCAGTTCTTC. Encoded protein: CASSPPDIYNEQFF.

The sample holds a few counts of this clonotype. The chain couples TRBV2 to TRBJ1-4, with TRBD1 identical over 10 bases. The length of the CDR3 is 15 residues. From germline, CDR1 is SNHLY and CDR2 FYNNEI. V gave up 8 bases and J gave up 4 bases; unmatched junction bases: 7. The CDR3 loop reads CASGGQGVGNEKLFF. In nucleotides, the CDR3 is TGTGCCAGCGGAGGACAGGGGGTCGGTAATGAAAAACTGTTTTTT.

This chain uses TRBV10-3 with TRBJ1-5; maybe TRBD1 (5 bases). Per the germline V gene, CDR1 is ENHRY and CDR2 is SYGVKD. The ends were cut back, 7 bases at V and 7 bases at J, with 14 bases in the middle. The CDR3 contains 13 residues. DNA of the CDR3: TGTGCCATCACCAGGGACGTGTCGCAGCCCCAGCATTTT. Amino acids: CAITRDVSQPQHF.

In its sample, this clonotype was seen a few times. The chain links TRBV7-2 to TRBJ2-7; 9 nucleotides line up with TRBD1. The CDR3 sequence is 17 residues long. V lost 3 bases to trimming and J lost 2 bases; unmatched junction nucleotides: 11. Per the germline V gene, CDR1 is SGHTA and CDR2 is FQGNSA. The CDR3, as DNA: TGTGCCAGCAGCTTCAATCTCCCGGGGACAGGGACCTACGAGCAGTACTTC. Translating gives CASSFNLPGTGTYEQYF.

The chain couples TRBV20-1 to TRBJ1-5; D call uncertain. Germline V lookup: CDR1 DFQATT, CDR2 SNEGSKA (reference sequence). The CDR3 covers 14 residues. V gave up 3 bases and J gave up 5 bases, with 14 bases separating them. The CDR3 spells CSASGPRGYQPQHF. The CDR3 DNA follows: TGCAGTGCTAGTGGCCCCAGAGGTTATCAGCCCCAGCATTTT.

V and J are TRBV5-1 and TRBJ2-3; 8 bases are shared with TRBD1. This CDR3 contains 16 residues. Germline CDR1 and CDR2: SGHRS and YFSETQ. Unmatched junction bases numbered 4, after V lost 0 bases and J lost 1 base. The CDR3 DNA follows: TGCGCCAGCAGCTTGGGGACGGGACAGGGCACAGATACGCAGTATTTT. It is translated as CASSLGTGQGTDTQYF. Full variable domain (missing parts from reference TRBV5-1 and TRBJ2-3): KAGVTQTPRYLIKTRGQQVTLSCSPISGHRSVSWYQQTPGQGLQFLFEYFSETQRNKGNFPGRFSGRQFSNSRSEMNVSTLELGDSALYLCASSLGTGQGTDTQYFGPGTRLTVL.

The chain has TRBV5-1 and TRBJ1-2; 7 nucleotides line up with TRBD1. V shed 4 bases, J shed 3 bases, and the junction held 6 bases outside the gene matches. The CDR3 has 14 amino acids. Germline V CDR1 and CDR2: SGHRS, YFSETQ. The CDR3 region has the DNA TGCGCCAGCAGCCCAAAAGACAGGGACTATGGCTACACCTTC. This codes for CASSPKDRDYGYTF.

This clonotype was picked up a small number of times. This chain uses TRBV7-2 with TRBJ2-3; D ambiguous. The CDR3 loop spans 16 amino acids. Germline lookup yields CDR1 SGHTA and CDR2 FQGNSA. Trimming shortened V by 2 bases and J by 4 bases, and 16 bases separated the two germline ends. CDR3 loop: CASSLRLVGVADTQYF. DNA of the CDR3: TGTGCCAGCAGCTTAAGGCTGGTCGGAGTTGCAGATACGCAGTATTTT.